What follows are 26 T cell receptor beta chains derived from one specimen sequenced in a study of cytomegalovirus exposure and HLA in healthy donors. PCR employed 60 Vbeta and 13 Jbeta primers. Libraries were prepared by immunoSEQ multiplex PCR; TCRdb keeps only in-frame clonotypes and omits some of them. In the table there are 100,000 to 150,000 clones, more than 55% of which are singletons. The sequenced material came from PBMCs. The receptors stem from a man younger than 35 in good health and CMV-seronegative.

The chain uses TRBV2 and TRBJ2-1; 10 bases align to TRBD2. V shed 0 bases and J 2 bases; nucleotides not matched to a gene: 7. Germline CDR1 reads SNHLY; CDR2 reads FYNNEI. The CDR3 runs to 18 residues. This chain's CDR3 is CASSEALSGGPPYNEQFF. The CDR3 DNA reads TGTGCCAGCAGTGAAGCGCTTAGCGGGGGGCCTCCCTACAATGAGCAGTTCTTC. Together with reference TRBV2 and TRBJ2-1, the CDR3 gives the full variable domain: EPEVTQTPSHQVTQMGQEVILRCVPISNHLYFYWYRQILGQKVEFLVSFYNNEISEKSEIFDDQFSVERPDGSNFTLKIRSTKLEDSAMYFCASSEALSGGPPYNEQFFGPGTRLTVL.

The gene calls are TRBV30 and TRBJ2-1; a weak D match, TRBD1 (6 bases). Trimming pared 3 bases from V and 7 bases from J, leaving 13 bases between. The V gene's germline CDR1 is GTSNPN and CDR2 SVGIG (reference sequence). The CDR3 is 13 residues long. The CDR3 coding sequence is TGTGCCTGGAGCAGGGGAAGGAGGAATGAGCAGTTCTTC. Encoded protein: CAWSRGRRNEQFF. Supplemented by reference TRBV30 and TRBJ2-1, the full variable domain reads SQTIHQWPATLVQPVGSPLSLECTVEGTSNPNLYWYRQAAGRGLQLLFYSVGIGQISSEVPQNLSASRPQDRQFILSSKKLLLSDSGFYLCAWSRGRRNEQFFGPGTRLTVL.

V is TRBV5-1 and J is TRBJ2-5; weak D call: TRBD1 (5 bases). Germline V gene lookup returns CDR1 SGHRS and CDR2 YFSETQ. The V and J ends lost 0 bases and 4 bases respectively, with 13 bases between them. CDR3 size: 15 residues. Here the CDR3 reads CASSLAGPSPETQYF. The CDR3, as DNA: TGCGCCAGCAGCTTGGCAGGGCCCTCCCCAGAGACCCAGTACTTC. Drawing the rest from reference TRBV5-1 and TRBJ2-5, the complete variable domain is KAGVTQTPRYLIKTRGQQVTLSCSPISGHRSVSWYQQTPGQGLQFLFEYFSETQRNKGNFPGRFSGRQFSNSRSEMNVSTLELGDSALYLCASSLAGPSPETQYFGPGTRLLVL.

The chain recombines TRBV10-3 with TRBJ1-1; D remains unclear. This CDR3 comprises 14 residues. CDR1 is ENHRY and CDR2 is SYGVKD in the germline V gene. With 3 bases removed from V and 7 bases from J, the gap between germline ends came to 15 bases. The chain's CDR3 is CAISEAGKTSEAFF. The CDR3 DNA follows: TGTGCCATCAGTGAAGCGGGTAAGACAAGTGAAGCTTTCTTT.

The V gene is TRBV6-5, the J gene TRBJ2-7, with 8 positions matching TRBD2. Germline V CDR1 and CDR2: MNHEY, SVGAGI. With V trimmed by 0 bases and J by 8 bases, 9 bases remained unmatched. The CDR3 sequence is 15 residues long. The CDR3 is CASSYSRGVFAKQYF. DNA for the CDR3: TGTGCCAGCAGTTACTCGCGGGGGGTCTTCGCCAAGCAGTACTTC.

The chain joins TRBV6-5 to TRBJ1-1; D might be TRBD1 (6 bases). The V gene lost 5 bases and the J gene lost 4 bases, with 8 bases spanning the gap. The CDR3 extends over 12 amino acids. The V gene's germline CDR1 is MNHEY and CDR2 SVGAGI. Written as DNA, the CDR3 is TGTGCCAGCAGTAACAGGGCCACTGAAGCTTTCTTT. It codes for CASSNRATEAFF.

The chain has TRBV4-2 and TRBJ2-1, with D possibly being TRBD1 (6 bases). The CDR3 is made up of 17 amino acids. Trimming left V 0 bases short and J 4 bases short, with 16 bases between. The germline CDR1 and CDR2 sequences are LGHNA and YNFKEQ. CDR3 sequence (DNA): TGTGCCAGCAGCCAAGATGGCTCCGGGACACCATACAATGAGCAGTTCTTC. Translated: CASSQDGSGTPYNEQFF.

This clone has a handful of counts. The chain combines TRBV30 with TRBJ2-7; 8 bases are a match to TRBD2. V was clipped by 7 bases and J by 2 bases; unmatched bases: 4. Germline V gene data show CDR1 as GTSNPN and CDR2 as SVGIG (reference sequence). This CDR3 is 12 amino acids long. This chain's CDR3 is CASQAGAYEQYF. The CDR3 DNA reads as TGTGCCTCCCAAGCGGGAGCCTACGAGCAGTACTTC. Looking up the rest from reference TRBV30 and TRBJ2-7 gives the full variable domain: SQTIHQWPATLVQPVGSPLSLECTVEGTSNPNLYWYRQAAGRGLQLLFYSVGIGQISSEVPQNLSASRPQDRQFILSSKKLLLSDSGFYLCASQAGAYEQYFGPGTRLTVT.

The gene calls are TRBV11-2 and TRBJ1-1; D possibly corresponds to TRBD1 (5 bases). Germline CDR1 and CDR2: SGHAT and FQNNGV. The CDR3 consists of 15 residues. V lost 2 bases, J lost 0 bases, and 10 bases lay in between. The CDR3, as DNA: TGTGCCAGCAGCTTAACAGGTGTAATGAACACTGAAGCTTTCTTT. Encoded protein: CASSLTGVMNTEAFF.

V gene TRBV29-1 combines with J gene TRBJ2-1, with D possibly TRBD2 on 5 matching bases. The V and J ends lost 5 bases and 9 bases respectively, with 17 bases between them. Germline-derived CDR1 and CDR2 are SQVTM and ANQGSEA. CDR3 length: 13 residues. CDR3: CSVRWSKAGEQFF. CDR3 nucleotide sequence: TGCAGCGTTCGTTGGTCGAAGGCGGGTGAGCAGTTCTTC.

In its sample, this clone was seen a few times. The CDR3 DNA reads TGTGCCAGCTCCCTCGGGAGCACCGGGGAGCTGTTTTTT. This codes for CASSLGSTGELFF. The chain combines TRBV18 with TRBJ2-2; the D gene is possibly TRBD2 (6 bases). The CDR3 length is 13 residues. The germline CDR1 and CDR2 sequences are KGHSH and LQKENI. V gave up 6 bases and J gave up 4 bases, with 9 bases separating them.

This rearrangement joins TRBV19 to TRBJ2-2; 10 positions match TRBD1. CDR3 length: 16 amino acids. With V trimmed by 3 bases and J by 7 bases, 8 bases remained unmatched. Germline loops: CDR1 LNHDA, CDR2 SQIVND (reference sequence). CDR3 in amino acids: CASSIGWDRGRGELFF. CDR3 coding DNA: TGTGCCAGTAGTATCGGGTGGGACAGGGGCCGCGGGGAGCTGTTTTTT.

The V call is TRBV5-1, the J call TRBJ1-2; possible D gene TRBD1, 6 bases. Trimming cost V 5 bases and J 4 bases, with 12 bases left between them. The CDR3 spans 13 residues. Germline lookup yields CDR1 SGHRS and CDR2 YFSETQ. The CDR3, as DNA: TGCGCCAGCAGGCCAACAGGGACCTATGGCTACACCTTC. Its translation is CASRPTGTYGYTF. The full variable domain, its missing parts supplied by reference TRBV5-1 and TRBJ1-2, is KAGVTQTPRYLIKTRGQQVTLSCSPISGHRSVSWYQQTPGQGLQFLFEYFSETQRNKGNFPGRFSGRQFSNSRSEMNVSTLELGDSALYLCASRPTGTYGYTFGSGTRLTVV.

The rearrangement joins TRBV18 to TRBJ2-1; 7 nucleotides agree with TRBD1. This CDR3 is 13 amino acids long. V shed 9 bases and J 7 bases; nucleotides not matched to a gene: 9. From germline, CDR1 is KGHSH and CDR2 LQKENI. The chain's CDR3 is CASSRTGKNEQFF. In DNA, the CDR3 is TGTGCCAGTTCTCGGACAGGCAAGAATGAGCAGTTCTTC.

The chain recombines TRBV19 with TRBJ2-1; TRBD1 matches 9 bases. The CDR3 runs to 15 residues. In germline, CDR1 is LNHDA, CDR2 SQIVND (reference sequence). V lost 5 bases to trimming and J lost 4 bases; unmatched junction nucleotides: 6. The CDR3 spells CASSLQGAGYNEQFF. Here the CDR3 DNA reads TGTGCCAGTAGTTTACAGGGGGCCGGATACAATGAGCAGTTCTTC.

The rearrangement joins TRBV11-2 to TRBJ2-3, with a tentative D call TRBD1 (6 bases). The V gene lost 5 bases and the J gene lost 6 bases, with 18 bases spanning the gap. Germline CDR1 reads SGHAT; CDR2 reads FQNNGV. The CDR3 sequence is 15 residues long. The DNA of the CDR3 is TGTGCCAGCAGCCCCCGGGACACCTCATGGGATACGCAGTATTTT. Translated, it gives CASSPRDTSWDTQYF.

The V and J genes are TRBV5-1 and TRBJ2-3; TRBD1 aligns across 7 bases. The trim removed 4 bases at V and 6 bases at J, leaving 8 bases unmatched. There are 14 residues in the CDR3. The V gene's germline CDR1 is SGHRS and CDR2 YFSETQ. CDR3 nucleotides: TGCGCCAGCAGCACCACAGGGGTCAGGGATACGCAGTATTTT. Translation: CASSTTGVRDTQYF.

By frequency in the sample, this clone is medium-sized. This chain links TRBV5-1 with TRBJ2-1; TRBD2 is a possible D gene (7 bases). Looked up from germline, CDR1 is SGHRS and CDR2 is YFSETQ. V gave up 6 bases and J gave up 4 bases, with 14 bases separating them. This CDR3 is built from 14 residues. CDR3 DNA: TGCGCCAGCACCACGGGGGGCGGTTACAATGAGCAGTTCTTC. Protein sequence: CASTTGGGYNEQFF.

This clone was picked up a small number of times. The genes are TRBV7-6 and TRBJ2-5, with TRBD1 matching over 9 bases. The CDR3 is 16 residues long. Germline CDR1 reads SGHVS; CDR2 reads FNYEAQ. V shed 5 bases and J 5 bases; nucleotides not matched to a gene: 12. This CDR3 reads CASSQVGGTGLETQYF. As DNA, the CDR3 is TGTGCCAGCAGCCAGGTTGGCGGGACAGGGTTGGAGACCCAGTACTTC.

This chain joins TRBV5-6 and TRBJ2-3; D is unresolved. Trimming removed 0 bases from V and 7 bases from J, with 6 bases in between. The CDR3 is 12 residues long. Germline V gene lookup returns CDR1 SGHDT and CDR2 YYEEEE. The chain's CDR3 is CASSLVPNTQYF. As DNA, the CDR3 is TGTGCCAGCAGCTTGGTCCCCAATACGCAGTATTTT.

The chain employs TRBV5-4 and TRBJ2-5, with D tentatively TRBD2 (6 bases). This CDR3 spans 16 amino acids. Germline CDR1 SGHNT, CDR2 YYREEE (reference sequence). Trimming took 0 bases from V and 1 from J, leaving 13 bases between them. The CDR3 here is CASSLARRGGQETQYF. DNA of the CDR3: TGTGCCAGCAGCTTGGCTCGGCGGGGAGGCCAAGAGACCCAGTACTTC.

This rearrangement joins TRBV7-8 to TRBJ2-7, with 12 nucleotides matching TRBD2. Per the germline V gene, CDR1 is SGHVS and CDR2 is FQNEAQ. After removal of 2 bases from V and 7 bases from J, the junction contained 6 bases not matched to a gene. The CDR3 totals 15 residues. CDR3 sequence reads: CASSLLAGGSGEQYF. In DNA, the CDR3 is TGTGCCAGCAGCTTACTAGCGGGAGGGTCGGGGGAGCAGTACTTC.

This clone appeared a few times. CDR3 bases: TGTGCCAGCAGTTTAGGGGGGGGCCTTATTTGGTTCACTGAAGCTTTCTTT. Amino acids: CASSLGGGLIWFTEAFF. The chain recombines TRBV28 with TRBJ1-1; TRBD1 is a possible D gene (6 bases). Germline CDR1 MDHEN, CDR2 SYDVKM. This CDR3 region has 17 residues. V lost 2 bases, J lost 4 bases, and 20 bases lay in between.

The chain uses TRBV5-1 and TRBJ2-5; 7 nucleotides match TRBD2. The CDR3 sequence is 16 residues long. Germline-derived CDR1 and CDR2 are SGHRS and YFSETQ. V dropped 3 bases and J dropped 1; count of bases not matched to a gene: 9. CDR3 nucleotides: TGCGCCAGCAGCTATTCCCGACGGGGGGTCCAAGAGACCCAGTACTTC. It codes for CASSYSRRGVQETQYF.

In DNA, the CDR3 is TGCGCCAGCAGCCCCAGCTTACAGGGCTCGAACACCGGGGAGCTGTTTTTT. Protein: CASSPSLQGSNTGELFF. J is TRBJ2-2 and V is TRBV5-1; tentative D call: TRBD1 (6 bases). V was trimmed by 4 bases and J by 0 bases, leaving 16 bases between them. CDR3 length equals 17 residues. CDR1 SGHRS and CDR2 YFSETQ come from the germline V gene.

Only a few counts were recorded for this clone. CDR3 coding DNA: TGTGCCAGCAGGGGGGGGGCAGGTGGAAATGAAAAACTGTTTTTT. This gives the protein CASRGGAGGNEKLFF. The V and J genes are TRBV6-1 and TRBJ1-4; perhaps TRBD1 as D (6 bases). The V gene lost 6 bases and the J gene lost 5 bases, with 16 bases spanning the gap. CDR3 length: 15 amino acids. The germline CDR1 and CDR2 sequences are MNHNS and SASEGT.